These T cell receptor beta chains were read from a single sample in a study of identical twins. MiXCR, run by TCRdb on the 5' RACE reads, gives a single entry per CDR3 protein. The data show roughly 490,000 distinct CDR3 sequences, 14% seen once. These data were also filed under a second study, of yellow fever vaccine responses in identical twins.

The specimen sequenced was CD4+ T cells sorted from blood. The receptors were gathered from a woman between 18 and 29 years old in good health. CDR3s include the opening cysteine and the closing phenylalanine or tryptophan. D genes are given only for firm matches. Part of the rows lack a size; the others show once, few, many or a class for expanded clones.

>TRBV10-2|TRBJ2-7|-|-
TGCGCCAGCAGTGAGGGGGACTGGGAGCAGTACTTC
CASSEGDWEQYF
>TRBV15|TRBJ1-4|many|-
TGTGCCACCAGCAGAGATGGGGGGTCGCTTAATGAAAAACTGTTTTTT
CATSRDGGSLNEKLFF
>TRBV29-1|TRBJ2-4|few|-
TGCAGCGGCCGGGACGCCTCTTTAAACATTCAGTACTTC
CSGRDASLNIQYF
>TRBV7-3|TRBJ2-2|few|-
TGTGCCAGCAGCTCTACCGGGACATCGAACACCGGGGAGCTGTTTTTT
CASSSTGTSNTGELFF
>TRBV15|TRBJ2-7|-|-
TGTGCCACCAGCAAAGGGGACTCCTACGAGCAGTACTTC
CATSKGDSYEQYF
>TRBV24-1|TRBJ1-1|-|-
TGTGCCACCAGTGCCCCCACAGGGACGGGGACTGAAGCTTTCTTT
CATSAPTGTGTEAFF
>TRBV5-1|TRBJ2-1|few|TRBD2
TGCGCCAGCAGCTTGAGGCGGGGGGACCTGGGGGAGCAGTTCTTC
CASSLRRGDLGEQFF
>TRBV25-1|TRBJ2-1|few|-
TGTGCCAGCAAACCCGACAGTAAACACAGCAATGAGCAGTTCTTC
CASKPDSKHSNEQFF
>TRBV15|TRBJ2-5|-|TRBD1
TGTGCCACCAGCAGCGCTAGGGACAGGCAAGAGACCCAGTACTTC
CATSSARDRQETQYF
>TRBV7-2|TRBJ2-5|-|TRBD2
TGTGCCAGCAGCCGTTCGGCAGCGGGAGGTCGAGAGACCCAGTACTTC
CASSRSAAGGRETQYF
>TRBV28|TRBJ2-7|few|TRBD2
TGTGCCAGCAGTTCCGCCGGGACTAGCGCACACGAGCAGTACTTC
CASSSAGTSAHEQYF
>TRBV27|TRBJ2-3|-|-
TGTGCCAGCAGTTTTCTCCGCGGGAAAAGCACAGATACGCAGTATTTT
CASSFLRGKSTDTQYF
>TRBV11-2|TRBJ2-5|few|-
TGTGCCAGCAGTAACAGGGCTCTAACAGAGACCCAGTACTTC
CASSNRALTETQYF
>TRBV12-3/TRBV12-4|TRBJ1-2|many|-
TGTGCCAGCAGTTCCCAGGGTCTGGATGGCTACACCTTC
CASSSQGLDGYTF
>TRBV20-1|TRBJ2-7|-|-
TGCAGTGCTAGGCCACAAGTCTACGAGCAGTACTTC
CSARPQVYEQYF
>TRBV15|TRBJ1-4|many|-
TGTGCCACCAGCAGAGTACGAAGGGGAAATGAAAAACTGTTTTTT
CATSRVRRGNEKLFF
>TRBV28|TRBJ2-3|-|TRBD2
TGTGCCAGCAGCGGGACTAGCGGGCGATGGGGCACAGATACGCAGTATTTT
CASSGTSGRWGTDTQYF
>TRBV12-3/TRBV12-4|TRBJ2-3|many|-
TGTGCCAGCAACAAGGCGTTGAAGGTGGGCACAGATACGCAGTATTTT
CASNKALKVGTDTQYF
>TRBV29-1|TRBJ2-7|few|TRBD1
TGCAGCGTTTTAGGGGGCATATGGTCCTACGAGCAGTACTTC
CSVLGGIWSYEQYF
>TRBV20-1|TRBJ1-6|many|-
TGCAGTGCCGACGGGACATCAGCTAATTCACCCCTCCACTTT
CSADGTSANSPLHF
>TRBV19|TRBJ2-5|-|TRBD1
TGTGCCAGTAGTATAATGGGACAGGGGCAAGAGACCCAGTACTTC
CASSIMGQGQETQYF
>TRBV5-1|TRBJ2-3|few|TRBD2
TGCGCCAGCAGCTTGGGAGGGACTAGCGGCACAGATACGCAGTATTTT
CASSLGGTSGTDTQYF
>TRBV5-1|TRBJ2-7|-|-
TGCGCCAGCAGCTCCGACACATTCTACGAGCAGTACTTC
CASSSDTFYEQYF
>TRBV7-2|TRBJ1-1|many|TRBD1
TGTGCCAGCAGCTTACAGGGGGCGGGCACTGAAGCTTTCTTT
CASSLQGAGTEAFF
>TRBV20-1|TRBJ2-3|few|TRBD2
TGCAGTGCTAGTCGGGCGGGGGGAACAGATACGCAGTATTTT
CSASRAGGTDTQYF
>TRBV5-6|TRBJ2-7|-|TRBD1
TGTGCCAGCAGTTCCGGGACAGGGGCGTCATCGAACGAGCAGTACTTC
CASSSGTGASSNEQYF
>TRBV12-3/TRBV12-4|TRBJ1-1|-|-
TGTGCCAGCAGCACCTTCGGGGGGGGGCCTTCGAACACTGAAGCTTTCTTT
CASSTFGGGPSNTEAFF
>TRBV7-8|TRBJ2-1|many|-
TGTGCCAGCAGCTCCCCGACCGTGGGGAATGAGCAGTTCTTC
CASSSPTVGNEQFF
>TRBV12-3/TRBV12-4|TRBJ1-1|many|-
TGTGCCAGCAGCGCCCTGGTTCAACCTCAAAGGGCTTTCTTT
CASSALVQPQRAFF
>TRBV12-3/TRBV12-4|TRBJ1-2|-|-
TGTGCCAGCAGTTTAAGGTCAGTGGAGAATGGCTACACCTTC
CASSLRSVENGYTF
>TRBV4-3|TRBJ2-1|-|-
TGCGCCAGCAGCGGGGGAGAGATGGGCAATGAGCAGTTCTTC
CASSGGEMGNEQFF
>TRBV4-2|TRBJ2-3|-|TRBD1
TGTGCCAGCAGCCAAGGAGCGAGACAGGGGGGGACAGATACGCAGTATTTT
CASSQGARQGGTDTQYF
>TRBV4-2|TRBJ1-2|-|-
TGTGCCAGCAGCCGAACGGACAAGGACTATGGCTACACCTTC
CASSRTDKDYGYTF
>TRBV3-1|TRBJ2-4|-|-
TGTGCCAGCAGCCAAGGCGGACCGGGACAAAACATTCAGTACTTC
CASSQGGPGQNIQYF
>TRBV25-1|TRBJ1-1|few|-
TGTGCCAGCAGTGAATCAAGAGGGCAAGCTTTCTTT
CASSESRGQAFF